The clone carrying this T cell receptor beta chain was counted a few times. Its antigen remains unknown. This specimen belongs to a study of identical twins. Trimming removed 5 bases from V and 0 bases from J; junction bases left unmatched: 8. This CDR3 has 16 residues. Germline V CDR1 and CDR2: MDHEN, SYDVKM. With template switching, a universal primer site was added, and the cDNA carried unique molecular identifiers. TCRdb independently ran MiXCR on the 5' RACE reads; one entry per CDR3 protein. This table has hundreds of thousands of distinct CDR3 sequences, roughly 8% appearing once. Study results and caveats: Out-of-frame alpha sequences shared by twins were enriched for low generation probability. Researchers reported weaker excess twin sharing in beta out-of-frame sequences.

The data also belong to a second study, concerning yellow fever vaccine responses in identical twins.

This TCR derives from a woman under 30 in good health. Sequencing was done on a sample of PBMCs. The chain has TRBV28 and TRBJ2-5; 8 bases map to TRBD2. The CDR3 loop is CASSPQRERDQETQYF. CDR3 in DNA: TGTGCCAGCAGTCCACAGCGGGAGAGGGACCAAGAGACCCAGTACTTC.